A single sample is the source of the 18 T cell receptor beta chains below, sequenced in a study of regulatory T cells in long-lasting Graves disease. Libraries of TCR beta came from iRepertoire HTBI primers plus Arm-PCR of CDR3 regions. TCRdb reprocessed the multiplex PCR reads with MiXCR, giving one entry per CDR3 protein. The repertoire holds approximately 440,000 distinct CDR3 sequences, with 16% as singletons. Time point denoted: newly diagnosed GD, antithyroid drugs for less than 3 months. Extracted RNA from PBMCs served as the source of the TCR library. These data were also filed under a second study, of T cells in Graves' hyperthyroidism and ophthalmopathy.

The sample was peripheral blood mononuclear cells (PBMCs), taken at new diagnosis, from a patient treated with antithyroid drugs. These receptors all come from a middle-aged man with Graves disease.

CDR3 nucleotides: TGCGCCAGCAGCCAAGTGTTCGTGGGTTCCGATCAGCCCCAGCATTTT. Protein product: CASSQVFVGSDQPQHF. The chain couples TRBV4-1 to TRBJ1-5; D is uncertain. Trimming cost V 1 base and J 5 bases, with 15 bases left between them. Germline lookup yields CDR1 MGHRA and CDR2 YSYEKL. CDR3 length equals 16 residues.

This clonotype was detected many times. The chain recombines TRBV11-2 with TRBJ1-1; tentative D call: TRBD1 (5 bases). The CDR3 is 14 residues long. Germline lookup yields CDR1 SGHAT and CDR2 FQNNGV. V lost 5 bases to trimming and J lost 3 bases, with 13 bases between them. The CDR3 spells CASSPRRADTEAFF. CDR3 nucleotides: TGTGCCAGCAGCCCGCGCAGGGCGGACACTGAAGCTTTCTTT.

This clonotype was seen repeatedly, ten times or more. The rearrangement uses TRBV2 and TRBJ2-2; possibly TRBD1 for D (6 bases). Germline V gives CDR1 SNHLY, CDR2 FYNNEI. CDR3 length equals 14 residues. V lost 9 bases, J lost 1 base, and 12 bases lay in between. The CDR3: CASRPTGNTGELFF. The CDR3 DNA sequence: TGTGCCAGTAGACCGACAGGGAACACCGGGGAGCTGTTTTTT.

The chain links TRBV9 to TRBJ2-3, with 8 bases matching TRBD2. This CDR3 contains 15 residues. Losses at the gene ends were 3 bases for V and 3 bases for J; bases not matched to a gene: 6. Germline loops: CDR1 SGDLS, CDR2 YYNGEE. CDR3 amino acids: CASSGAGVGTDTQYF. The CDR3 DNA reads as TGTGCCAGCAGCGGAGCGGGAGTTGGGACAGATACGCAGTATTTT.

This clonotype has a handful of counts. The chain uses TRBV27 and TRBJ1-2; TRBD1 might be the D (6 bases). Deletions cut 0 bases from V and 6 bases from J, with 8 bases between. The CDR3 extends over 13 amino acids. Germline V gene sequence: CDR1 MNHEY, CDR2 SMNVEV (reference sequence). Here the CDR3 reads CASSLSAGDGYTF. CDR3 nucleotides: TGTGCCAGCAGTTTATCGGCAGGGGATGGCTACACCTTC.

This clonotype was recorded many times. The chain combines TRBV20-1 with TRBJ2-1; perhaps TRBD1 as D (5 bases). The germline V gene encodes CDR1 DFQATT and CDR2 SNEGSKA (reference sequence). This CDR3 region has 13 residues. With 6 bases removed from V and 7 bases from J, the gap between germline ends came to 16 bases. CDR3 protein: CSASSLRGNEQFF. CDR3 nucleotides: TGCAGTGCGTCGTCCCTTAGGGGAAATGAGCAGTTCTTC.

In this sample, this clonotype turned up a few times. The chain links TRBV5-1 to TRBJ1-2; unclear D gene. There are 13 residues in the CDR3. Germline V lookup: CDR1 SGHRS, CDR2 YFSETQ. V lost 5 bases and J 4 bases, leaving 12 bases between the germline ends. CDR3: CASRIERLYGYTF. The CDR3 bases are TGCGCCAGCAGGATTGAACGGCTCTATGGCTACACCTTC.

The chain links TRBV3-1 to TRBJ2-7; tentative D call: TRBD2 (7 bases). Trimming removed 0 bases from V and 9 bases from J, with 12 bases in between. This CDR3 spans 13 amino acids. Looked up from germline, CDR1 is LGHDT and CDR2 is YNNKEL (reference sequence). This CDR3 reads CASSQDGGGRQYF. CDR3 bases: TGTGCCAGCAGCCAAGATGGCGGGGGCCGGCAGTACTTC.

This clonotype was observed many times. The genes are TRBV15 and TRBJ2-1; perhaps D is TRBD1 or TRBD2 (5 bases each). Trimming removed 0 bases from V and 3 bases from J, with 12 bases in between. Germline V CDR1 and CDR2: LNHNV, YYDKDF (reference sequence). CDR3 length equals 16 residues. CDR3 residues: CATSRDRGRVYNEQFF. The CDR3 DNA reads TGTGCCACCAGCAGAGATCGGGGCAGGGTCTACAATGAGCAGTTCTTC. The full variable domain, with the rest looked up from reference TRBV15 and TRBJ2-1, is DAMVIQNPRYQVTQFGKPVTLSCSQTLNHNVMYWYQQKSSQAPKLLFHYYDKDFNNEADTPDNFQSRRPNTSFCFLDIRSPGLGDTAMYLCATSRDRGRVYNEQFFGPGTRLTVL.

The CDR3 coding sequence is TGCAGTGCCCCGGACAGGGGGCGAGGCGATCAGTACTTC. Amino acids: CSAPDRGRGDQYF. V is TRBV20-1 and J is TRBJ2-7, with 11 bases identical to TRBD1. The ends lost 6 bases at V and 10 bases at J; junction bases unmatched: 11. CDR1 and CDR2 from the germline V gene are DFQATT and SNEGSKA (reference sequence). The CDR3 extends over 13 amino acids.

The chain couples TRBV24-1 to TRBJ2-3; the D is unclear. CDR3 length equals 15 residues. V was trimmed by 3 bases and J by 6 bases, leaving 15 bases between them. Germline V gene lookup returns CDR1 KGHDR and CDR2 SFDVKD. The CDR3 region is CATSDRGLRMDTQYF. CDR3 DNA sequence: TGTGCCACCAGTGATAGAGGCCTTCGGATGGATACGCAGTATTTT.

At least ten counts were recorded for this clonotype. The chain employs TRBV27 and TRBJ2-7; 7 bases line up with TRBD2. The junction had 4 bases not matched to a gene; V was cut back by 6 bases and J by 2 bases. Germline V CDR1 and CDR2: MNHEY, SMNVEV (reference sequence). The CDR3 has 13 amino acids. The CDR3 DNA sequence: TGTGCCAGCAGGTTGGGGGGGGCCTACGAGCAGTACTTC. Amino acid sequence: CASRLGGAYEQYF.

This clonotype was seen many times. The gene calls are TRBV11-2 and TRBJ2-1; 10 bases match TRBD2. This CDR3 contains 15 residues. Germline V gene data show CDR1 as SGHAT and CDR2 as FQNNGV. J gave up 8 bases and V 0 bases, and 4 bases lay outside the gene matches. The CDR3 coding sequence is TGTGCCAGCAGCTTAGAGAGCGGGAGGGCCTATGAGCAGTTCTTC. Residues: CASSLESGRAYEQFF.

At least ten counts were recorded for this clonotype. This rearrangement joins TRBV29-1 to TRBJ2-1, with D perhaps TRBD1 or TRBD2 (5 bases each). V shed 8 bases and J shed 4 bases, with 15 bases lying between them. The length of the CDR3 is 13 residues. The germline V gene has CDR1 SQVTM and CDR2 ANQGSEA. The CDR3 region is CSITGTVYNEQFF. In DNA form, the CDR3 reads TGCAGCATAACCGGGACGGTATACAATGAGCAGTTCTTC.

This clonotype was recorded at least ten times. This sequence joins TRBV5-1 and TRBJ1-1; a possible D gene is TRBD1 (6 bases). Trimming took off 4 bases at V and 12 bases at J, with 19 bases between the two ends. This CDR3 comprises 13 residues. Germline V lookup: CDR1 SGHRS, CDR2 YFSETQ. The DNA for the CDR3 is TGCGCCAGCAGCGAGGGGGGGGGAAGCCCGCCTTTCTTT. It yields the protein CASSEGGGSPPFF.

This clonotype has a count of ten or more. V and J are TRBV28 and TRBJ2-1; TRBD1 matches 8 bases. The V and J ends lost 4 bases and 8 bases, in that order; junction bases with no gene match: 7. CDR3 length: 14 residues. Germline assignment: CDR1 MDHEN and CDR2 SYDVKM. The CDR3 DNA reads TGTGCCAGCAGTTCCTGGACAGGGTTGGATGAGCAGTTCTTC. Residues: CASSSWTGLDEQFF. The full variable domain, with the rest looked up from reference TRBV28 and TRBJ2-1, is DVKVTQSSRYLVKRTGEKVFLECVQDMDHENMFWYRQDPGLGLRLIYFSYDVKMKEKGDIPEGYSVSREKKERFSLILESASTNQTSMYLCASSSWTGLDEQFFGPGTRLTVL.

The chain couples TRBV24-1 to TRBJ2-1; 8 nucleotides match TRBD2. CDR3 length: 15 residues. The V and J ends lost 4 bases and 9 bases, in that order; junction bases with no gene match: 10. Germline V gene sequence: CDR1 KGHDR, CDR2 SFDVKD. The CDR3 DNA follows: TGTGCCACCAGTGAACTAGCGGAGGCGGGCGGTGAGCAGTTCTTC. This gives the protein CATSELAEAGGEQFF.

This clonotype was seen ten or more times. The J gene is TRBJ1-2, the V gene TRBV28; a weak D match, TRBD1 (5 bases). V was shortened by 2 bases and J by 2 bases, with 12 bases between the two germline ends. CDR3 length equals 15 residues. Germline-derived CDR1 and CDR2 are MDHEN and SYDVKM. CDR3 amino acids: CASSLPGSVNYGYTF. CDR3 DNA: TGTGCCAGCAGTTTACCAGGGAGTGTCAACTATGGCTACACCTTC.